This T cell receptor (beta chain) originates from a study of T cell clones after liver transplantation. The data were produced by immunoSEQ multiplex PCR, yet TCRdb's version contains in-frame clones alone and is incomplete. The table lists 4,000 to 5,000 clones, just over 40% of them singletons. Proliferating CFSE-low MLR cells were sequenced to define alloreactive TCRbeta sequences. As for this clone: Its antigen remains unknown.

This CDR3 has 12 amino acids. Germline V lookup: CDR1 SEHNR, CDR2 FQNEAQ (reference sequence). The ends were cut back, 3 bases at V and 9 bases at J, with 9 bases in the middle. The sample was CD4+ T cells from cultured PBMCs. This clonotype was sampled from a human patient who received a liver transplant. Some T cells may originate from the graft donor. The rearrangement uses TRBV7-9 and TRBJ2-4; the D gene is possibly TRBD2 (6 bases). CDR3 bases: TGTGCCAGCAGCTTCTCCGGGGGCATTCAGTACTTC. Amino acids: CASSFSGGIQYF.